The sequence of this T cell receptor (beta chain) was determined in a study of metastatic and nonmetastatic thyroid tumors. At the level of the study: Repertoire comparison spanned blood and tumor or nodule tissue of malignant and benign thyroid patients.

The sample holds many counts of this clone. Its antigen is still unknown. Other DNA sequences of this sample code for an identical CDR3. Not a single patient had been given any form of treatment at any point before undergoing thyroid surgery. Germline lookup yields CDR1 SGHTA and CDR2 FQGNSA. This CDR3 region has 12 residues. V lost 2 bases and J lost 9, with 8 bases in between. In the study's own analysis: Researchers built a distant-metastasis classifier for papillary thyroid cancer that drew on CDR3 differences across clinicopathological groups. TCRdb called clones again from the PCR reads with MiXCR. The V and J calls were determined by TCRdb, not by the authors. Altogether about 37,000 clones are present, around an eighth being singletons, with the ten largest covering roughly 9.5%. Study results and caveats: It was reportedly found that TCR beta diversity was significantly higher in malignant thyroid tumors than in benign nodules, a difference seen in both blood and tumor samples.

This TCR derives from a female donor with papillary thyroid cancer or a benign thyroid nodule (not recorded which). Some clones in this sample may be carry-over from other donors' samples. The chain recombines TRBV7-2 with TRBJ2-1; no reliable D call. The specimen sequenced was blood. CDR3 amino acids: CASSLYLGEQFF. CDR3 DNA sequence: TGTGCCAGCAGCTTATACTTGGGTGAGCAGTTCTTC.